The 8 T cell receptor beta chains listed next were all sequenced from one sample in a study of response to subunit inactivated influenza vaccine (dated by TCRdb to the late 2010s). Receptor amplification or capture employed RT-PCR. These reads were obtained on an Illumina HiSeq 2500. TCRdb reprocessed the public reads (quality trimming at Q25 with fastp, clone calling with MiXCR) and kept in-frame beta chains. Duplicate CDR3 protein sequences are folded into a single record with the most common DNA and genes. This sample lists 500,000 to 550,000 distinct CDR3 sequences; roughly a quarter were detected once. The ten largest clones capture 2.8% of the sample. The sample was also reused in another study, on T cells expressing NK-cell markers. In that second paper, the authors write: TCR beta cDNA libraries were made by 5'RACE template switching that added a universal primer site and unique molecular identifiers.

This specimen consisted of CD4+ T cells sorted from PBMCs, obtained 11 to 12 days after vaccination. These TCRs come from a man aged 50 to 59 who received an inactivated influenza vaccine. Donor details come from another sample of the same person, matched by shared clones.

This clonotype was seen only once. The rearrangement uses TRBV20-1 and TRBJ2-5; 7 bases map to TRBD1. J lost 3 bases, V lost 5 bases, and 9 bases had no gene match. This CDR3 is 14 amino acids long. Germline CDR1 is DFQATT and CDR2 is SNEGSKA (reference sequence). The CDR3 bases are TGCAGTGCTGGACCACCGGACAGGAAAGAGACCCAGTACTTC. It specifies CSAGPPDRKETQYF.

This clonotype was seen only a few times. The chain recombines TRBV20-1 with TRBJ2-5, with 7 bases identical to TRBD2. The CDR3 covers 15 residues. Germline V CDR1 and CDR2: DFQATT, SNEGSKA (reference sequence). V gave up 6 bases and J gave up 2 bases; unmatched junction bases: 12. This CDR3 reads CSATGPGGGQETQYF. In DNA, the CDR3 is TGCAGTGCCACAGGTCCGGGCGGGGGACAAGAGACCCAGTACTTC.

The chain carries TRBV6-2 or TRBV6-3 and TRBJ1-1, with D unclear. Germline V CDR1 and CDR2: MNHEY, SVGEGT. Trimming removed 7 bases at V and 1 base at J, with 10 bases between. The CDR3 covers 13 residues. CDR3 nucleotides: TGTGCCAGCAATTGGGGTTCGAACACTGAAGCTTTCTTT. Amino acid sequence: CASNWGSNTEAFF.

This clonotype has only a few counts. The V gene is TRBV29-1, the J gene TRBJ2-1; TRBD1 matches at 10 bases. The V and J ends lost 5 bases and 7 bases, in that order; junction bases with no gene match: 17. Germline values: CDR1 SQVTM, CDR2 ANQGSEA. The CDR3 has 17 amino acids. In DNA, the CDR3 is TGCAGCGTTCCCCGGGACAGGGGCCCTGGTTTTCGAAATGAGCAGTTCTTC. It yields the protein CSVPRDRGPGFRNEQFF.

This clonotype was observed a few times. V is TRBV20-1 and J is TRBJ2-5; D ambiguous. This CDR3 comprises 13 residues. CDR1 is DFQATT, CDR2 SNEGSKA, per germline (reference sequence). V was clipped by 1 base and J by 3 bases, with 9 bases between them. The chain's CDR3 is CSARAEIKETQYF. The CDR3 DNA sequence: TGCAGTGCTAGAGCCGAGATAAAAGAGACCCAGTACTTC.

CDR3 DNA: TGCAGTGCTGGCCCGACTAGAAACATTCAGTACTTC. Translation gives CSAGPTRNIQYF. The rearrangement links TRBV20-1 to TRBJ2-4; possibly TRBD2 for D (6 bases). The CDR3 sequence is 12 residues long. The germline V and J ends were trimmed by 5 bases and 6 bases, with 11 bases remaining between them. Germline V lookup: CDR1 DFQATT, CDR2 SNEGSKA (reference sequence).

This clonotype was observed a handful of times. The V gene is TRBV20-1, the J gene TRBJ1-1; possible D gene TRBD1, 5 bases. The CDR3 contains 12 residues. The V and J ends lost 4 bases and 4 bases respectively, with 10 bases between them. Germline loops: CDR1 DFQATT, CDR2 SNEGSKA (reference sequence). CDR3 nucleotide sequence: TGCAGTGCTACGCAGGGAGGCACTGAAGCTTTCTTT. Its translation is CSATQGGTEAFF.

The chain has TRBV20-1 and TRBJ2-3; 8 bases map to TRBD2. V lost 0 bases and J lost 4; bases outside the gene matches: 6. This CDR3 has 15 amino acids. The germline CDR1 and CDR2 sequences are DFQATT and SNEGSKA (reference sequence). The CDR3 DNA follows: TGCAGTGCTAGAGATCGAGCGGGAGTTTCAGATACGCAGTATTTT. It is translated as CSARDRAGVSDTQYF.